This TCR beta chain stems from a study of sequential checkpoint blockade in melanoma. Sequencing used immunoSEQ multiplex PCR; TCRdb keeps in-frame clones, though not all of them. The sample has 4,000 or so clones; 15% to 20% are singletons. This clone is classed as medium-sized. The sample's treatment: randomized to nivolumab then ipilimumab (arm A) or the reverse (arm B). V lost 6 bases and J lost 5, with 14 bases in between. Germline-derived CDR1 and CDR2 are MNHGY and SAAAGT. There are 15 residues in the CDR3. V usage is TRBV6-8 and J usage is TRBJ1-6; D ambiguous. Sequenced here: tumor tissue (inferred from file names), sampled from a patient given nivolumab and ipilimumab in sequence. This TCR was sampled from a human donor with melanoma. The CDR3 protein is CASRESITNNSPLHF. The CDR3 DNA follows: TGTGCCAGCAGAGAGTCGATCACTAATAATTCACCCCTCCACTTT.